Sequencing of this T cell receptor beta chain was carried out in a study of vaccination and CD4 T cells after COVID-19. On the study more broadly: Early (day 14) and late (days 161 to 241) post-vaccine samples came from three convalescent patients. Each of the control cultures got a CEFX pool, an HIV-1 Nef pool, or no peptide.

Time point: late sampling 161 to 241 days after vaccination in three convalescent patients. The treatment denotes: roughly 10-day PBMC culture with coronavirus spike peptide pools or control peptides (ViraFEST assay). TCR sequencing followed the expansion of antigen-specific T cells with peptide pools in ViraFEST. As to this clonotype: The antigen is unknown.

An Oncomine TCR Beta short-read assay was used to sequence the DNA from cultured CD4+ T cells. Cultured CD4+ T cells were the source of extracted genomic DNA. TCRdb re-called the PCR reads through MiXCR, storing one row per CDR3 protein. The repertoire holds approximately 25,000 distinct CDR3 sequences, with over 25% as singletons. V dropped 1 base and J dropped 2; count of bases not matched to a gene: 1. This CDR3 spans 15 amino acids. Germline CDR1 MNHEY, CDR2 SVGEGT. The rearrangement links TRBV6-2 or TRBV6-3 to TRBJ2-1; TRBD2 agrees at 8 bases. This TCR was recovered from a human donor who had recovered from COVID-19. The specimen was CD4+ T cells from blood, cultured in vitro, collected about 7 months after SARS-CoV-2 vaccination. CDR3 in amino acids: CASSYLTSAYNEQFF. CDR3 DNA sequence: TGTGCCAGCAGTTACTTGACTAGCGCCTACAATGAGCAGTTCTTC.